This T cell receptor (beta chain) was found in a study of spatial heterogeneity in lung cancer. Study context: Strong correlation was found between tumor-region TCR transcript counts and a T cell module score from matched bulk RNA-seq.

Study-wide points: Coverage was estimated at approximately 7% of tumor T cells for alpha chains and more than 11% for beta chains. Tumor mutation count correlated with how many alpha and beta TCRs expanded intratumorally.

This CDR3 is built from 14 residues. Per the germline V gene, CDR1 is ENHRY and CDR2 is SYGVKD. V was shortened by 8 bases and J by 1 base, with 13 bases between the two germline ends. The library protocol tagged each TCR cDNA with a unique molecular identifier. TCRdb passed the 5' RACE reads through MiXCR, listing each CDR3 protein once. The table lists 5,200 or so distinct CDR3 sequences, roughly an eighth of them singletons. This clonotype was observed once. Its antigen is not known. As to time point: sample taken at primary tumor resection. Without sorting, whole RNA was sequenced from tumor, nontumor lung or frozen PBMC.

The chain uses TRBV10-3 and TRBJ2-3; maybe TRBD1 (6 bases). The sample was lung tumor tissue, taken at surgery. The clonotype was recovered from a male donor with early-stage non-small cell lung cancer. The CDR3, as DNA: TGTGCCATCTCGGACAGCAGCGGCACAGATACGCAGTATTTT. Protein sequence: CAISDSSGTDTQYF.